These 8 T cell receptor beta chains came from one sample sequenced in a study of blood T cell repertoires in COVID-19. Generated by immunoSEQ multiplex PCR, the TCRdb table keeps only in-frame clones and is missing some. The data contain some 320,000 clones, nearly 90% of them singletons. Sequences were obtained from PBMCs or T cells enriched from blood (not recorded which). The receptors originated from a woman in her forties or fifties who had been exposed to COVID-19.

The chain links TRBV5-1 to TRBJ1-2; 7 bases map to TRBD1. The germline V gene encodes CDR1 SGHRS and CDR2 YFSETQ. The CDR3 extends over 14 amino acids. The J segment lost 0 bases and the V segment lost 5 bases, leaving 4 bases of the junction unmatched. The CDR3 is CASRVGTANYGYTF. The CDR3 bases are TGCGCCAGCAGGGTTGGGACAGCTAACTATGGCTACACCTTC.

The chain has TRBV7-6 and TRBJ2-7; 10 bases fit TRBD2. This CDR3 region has 17 residues. J lost 6 bases, V lost 1 base, and 12 bases had no gene match. Germline values: CDR1 SGHVS, CDR2 FNYEAQ. The CDR3 region has the DNA TGTGCCAGCAGCTTAGAACTAGCGGGGACTAAAGCGGGCGAGCAGTACTTC. It codes for CASSLELAGTKAGEQYF.

The genes are TRBV28 and TRBJ2-3; 8 bases fit TRBD1. V shed 5 bases and J 6 bases; nucleotides not matched to a gene: 19. CDR1 MDHEN and CDR2 SYDVKM come from the germline V gene. The CDR3 contains 18 residues. The CDR3: CASSGGRIGQGSKDTQYF. The CDR3 DNA follows: TGTGCCAGCAGTGGAGGTAGGATTGGACAGGGATCGAAGGATACGCAGTATTTT.

V gene TRBV19 combines with J gene TRBJ1-2, with 11 bases fitting TRBD1. The CDR3 spans 13 residues. V shed 10 bases and J 4 bases; nucleotides not matched to a gene: 5. Germline assignment: CDR1 LNHDA and CDR2 SQIVND (reference sequence). CDR3 amino acids: CATRDRGTYGYTF. The CDR3 region has the DNA TGTGCCACCCGGGACAGGGGGACCTATGGCTACACCTTC. Full variable domain (rest looked up from reference TRBV19 and TRBJ1-2): DGGITQSPKYLFRKEGQNVTLSCEQNLNHDAMYWYRQDPGQGLRLIYYSQIVNDFQKGDIAEGYSVSREKKESFPLTVTSAQKNPTAFYLCATRDRGTYGYTFGSGTRLTVV.

The rearrangement links TRBV27 to TRBJ2-7; tentatively, D is TRBD1 (6 bases). In germline, CDR1 is MNHEY, CDR2 SMNVEV (reference sequence). V was clipped by 4 bases and J by 4 bases, with 26 bases between them. The CDR3 is made up of 18 amino acids. The DNA for the CDR3 is TGTGCCAGCAGTTACGTCCCCCACATTCGAAGACAGGATTACGAGCAGTACTTC. Amino acid sequence: CASSYVPHIRRQDYEQYF.

The chain links TRBV18 to TRBJ2-2, with TRBD2 identical over 10 bases. Germline V gene lookup returns CDR1 KGHSH and CDR2 LQKENI. CDR3 length: 15 residues. V lost 0 bases to trimming and J lost 8 bases; unmatched junction nucleotides: 3. CDR3: CASSPPGLASGELFF. CDR3 bases: TGTGCCAGCTCACCACCGGGACTAGCGTCTGGGGAGCTGTTTTTT.

The J gene is TRBJ1-2, the V gene TRBV5-1, with TRBD1 matching 8 bases. Germline-derived CDR1 and CDR2 are SGHRS and YFSETQ. CDR3 length equals 15 residues. J was trimmed by 6 bases and V by 2 bases; bases with no gene match: 9. CDR3 DNA: TGCGCCAGCAGCTTATTCTCAGGGGGCGCGGATGGCTACACCTTC. Its protein is CASSLFSGGADGYTF.

The rearrangement joins TRBV7-6 to TRBJ1-1; D is ambiguous. The germline V and J ends were trimmed by 1 base and 0 bases, with 9 bases remaining between them. The CDR3 consists of 15 residues. Germline CDR1 reads SGHVS; CDR2 reads FNYEAQ. In DNA, the CDR3 is TGTGCCAGCAGCTTAGTGGCGGGGATGAACACTGAAGCTTTCTTT. The encoded protein is CASSLVAGMNTEAFF.